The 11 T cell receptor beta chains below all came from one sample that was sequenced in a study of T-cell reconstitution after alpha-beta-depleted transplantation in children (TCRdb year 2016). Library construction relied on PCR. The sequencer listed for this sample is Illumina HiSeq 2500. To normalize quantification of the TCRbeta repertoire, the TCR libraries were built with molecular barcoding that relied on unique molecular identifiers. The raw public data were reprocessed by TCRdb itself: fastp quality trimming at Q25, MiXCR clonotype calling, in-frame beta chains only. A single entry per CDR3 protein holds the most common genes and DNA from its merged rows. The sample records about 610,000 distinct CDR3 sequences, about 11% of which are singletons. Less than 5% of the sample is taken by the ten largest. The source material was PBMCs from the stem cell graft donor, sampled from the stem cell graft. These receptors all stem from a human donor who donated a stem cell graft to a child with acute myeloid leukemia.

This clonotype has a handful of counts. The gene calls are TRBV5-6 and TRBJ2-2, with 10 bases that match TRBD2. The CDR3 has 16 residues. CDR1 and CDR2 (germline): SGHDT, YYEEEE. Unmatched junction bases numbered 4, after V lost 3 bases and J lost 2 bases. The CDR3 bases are TGTGCCAGCAGCTCGCTAGCGGGGGTAAACACCGGGGAGCTGTTTTTT. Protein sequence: CASSSLAGVNTGELFF.

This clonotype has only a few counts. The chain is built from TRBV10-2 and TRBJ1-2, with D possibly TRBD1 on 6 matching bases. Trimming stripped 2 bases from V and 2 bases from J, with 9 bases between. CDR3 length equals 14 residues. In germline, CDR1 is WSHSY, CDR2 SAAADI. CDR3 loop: CASSERGGNYGYTF. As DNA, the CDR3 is TGCGCCAGCAGTGAGAGGGGGGGAAACTATGGCTACACCTTC.

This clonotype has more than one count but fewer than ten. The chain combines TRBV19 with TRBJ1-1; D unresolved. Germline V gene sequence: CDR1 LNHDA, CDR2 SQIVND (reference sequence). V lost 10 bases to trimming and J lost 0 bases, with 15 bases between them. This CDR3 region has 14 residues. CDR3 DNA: TGTGCCACTGCCGTCCCCCATTTGAACACTGAAGCTTTCTTT. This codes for CATAVPHLNTEAFF.

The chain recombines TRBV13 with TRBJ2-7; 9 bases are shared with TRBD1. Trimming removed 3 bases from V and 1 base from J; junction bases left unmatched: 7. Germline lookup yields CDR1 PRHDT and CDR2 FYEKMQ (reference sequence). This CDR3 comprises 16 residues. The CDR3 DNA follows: TGTGCCAGCAGCTTCAACAGGGGGCCTAGGTCCTACGAGCAGTACTTC. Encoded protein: CASSFNRGPRSYEQYF. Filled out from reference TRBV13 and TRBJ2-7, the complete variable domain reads AAGVIQSPRHLIKEKRETATLKCYPIPRHDTVYWYQQGPGQDPQFLISFYEKMQSDKGSIPDRFSAQQFSDYHSELNMSSLELGDSALYFCASSFNRGPRSYEQYFGPGTRLTVT.

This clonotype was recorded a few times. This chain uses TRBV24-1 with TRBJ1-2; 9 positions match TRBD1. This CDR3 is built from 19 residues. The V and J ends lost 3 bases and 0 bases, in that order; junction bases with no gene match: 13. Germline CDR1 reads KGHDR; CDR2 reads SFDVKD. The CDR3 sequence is CATSDQPRDRVYPNYGYTF. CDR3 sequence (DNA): TGTGCCACCAGTGATCAACCCCGGGACAGGGTATATCCTAACTATGGCTACACCTTC.

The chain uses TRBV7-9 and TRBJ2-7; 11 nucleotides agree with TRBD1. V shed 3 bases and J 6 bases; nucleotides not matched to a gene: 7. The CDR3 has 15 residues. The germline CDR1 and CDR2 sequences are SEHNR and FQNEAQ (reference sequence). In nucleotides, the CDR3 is TGTGCCAGCAGCTTTCCGGGACAGGGGGTAGGCGAGCAGTACTTC. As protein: CASSFPGQGVGEQYF.

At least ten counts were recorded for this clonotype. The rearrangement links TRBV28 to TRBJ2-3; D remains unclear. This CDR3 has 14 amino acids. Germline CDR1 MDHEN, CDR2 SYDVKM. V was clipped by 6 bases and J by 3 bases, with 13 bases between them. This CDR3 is CASSPLRSTDTQYF. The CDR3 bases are TGTGCCAGCAGCCCCTTGCGGTCGACAGATACGCAGTATTTT.

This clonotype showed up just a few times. CDR3 protein: CASSARQGQPQHF. CDR3 coding DNA: TGTGCCAGCAGCGCCAGACAGGGCCAGCCCCAGCATTTT. The genes are TRBV3-1 and TRBJ1-5, with 7 bases identical to TRBD1. The CDR3 sequence is 13 residues long. With 5 bases clipped from V and 7 bases from J, the junction kept 5 bases outside the gene matches. The germline gives CDR1 LGHDT, CDR2 YNNKEL (reference sequence).

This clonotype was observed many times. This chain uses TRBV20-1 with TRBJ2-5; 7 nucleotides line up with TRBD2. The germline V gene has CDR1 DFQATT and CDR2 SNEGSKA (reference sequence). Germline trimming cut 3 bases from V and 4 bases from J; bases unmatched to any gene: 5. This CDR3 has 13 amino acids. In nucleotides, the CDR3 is TGCAGTGCTAGTTTTGCGGGAGTAGAGACCCAGTACTTC. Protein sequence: CSASFAGVETQYF.

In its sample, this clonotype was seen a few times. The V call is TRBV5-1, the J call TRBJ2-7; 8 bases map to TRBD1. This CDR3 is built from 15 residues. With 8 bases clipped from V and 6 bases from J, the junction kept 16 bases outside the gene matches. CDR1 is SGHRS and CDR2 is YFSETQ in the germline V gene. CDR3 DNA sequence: TGCGCCAGTCAGAATAACAGGGGGAAGGGATCCGAGCAGTACTTC. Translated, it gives CASQNNRGKGSEQYF.

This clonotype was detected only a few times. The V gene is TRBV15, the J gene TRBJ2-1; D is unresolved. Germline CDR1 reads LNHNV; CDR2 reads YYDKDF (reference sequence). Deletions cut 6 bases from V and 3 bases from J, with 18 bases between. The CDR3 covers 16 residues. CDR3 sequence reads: CATSPSRFQSYNEQFF. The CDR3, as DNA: TGTGCCACCAGTCCTTCACGGTTCCAGAGCTACAATGAGCAGTTCTTC.